Shown below are 21 T cell receptor beta chains from a single sample sequenced in a study of T cell responses to AZD1222 COVID-19 vaccine. Sequencing was performed with immunoSEQ multiplex PCR; in TCRdb, only in-frame clones are kept and a portion is missing. The sample includes some 130,000 clones, around nine tenths of them seen just once. The material sequenced was peripheral blood, taken on day 0 of AZD1222 vaccination. The receptors here all came from an adult in good health.

This clone appeared a single time. V is TRBV28 and J is TRBJ1-2; a weak D match, TRBD1 (5 bases). The CDR3 loop spans 12 amino acids. Trimming stripped 10 bases from V and 6 bases from J, with 15 bases between. Germline V gene sequence: CDR1 MDHEN, CDR2 SYDVKM. CDR3 protein: CATGRRGNGYTF. The DNA for the CDR3 is TGTGCCACGGGACGTCGGGGGAATGGCTACACCTTC.

The genes are TRBV27 and TRBJ2-2, with D perhaps assigned TRBD1 or TRBD2 (5 bases each). V lost 2 bases to trimming and J lost 3 bases, with 7 bases between them. The germline V gene has CDR1 MNHEY and CDR2 SMNVEV (reference sequence). The CDR3 is 14 residues long. CDR3 coding DNA: TGTGCCAGCAGTTTAGGGGGAGACACCGGGGAGCTGTTTTTT. Amino acids: CASSLGGDTGELFF.

About this clone itself: Germline is not matched at one junction end, which may reflect a read error. The rearrangement uses TRBV7-7 and TRBJ2-5; D is unresolved. The CDR3 length is 12 residues. Germline V gene data show CDR1 as SSHAT and CDR2 as FNYEAQ (reference sequence). CDR3 amino acids: CASSPTQETQYF. In DNA, the CDR3 is TGTGCTAGCAGCCCCACACAGGAGACCCAGTACTTC. The full variable domain, completed using reference TRBV7-7 and TRBJ2-5, is GAGVSQSPRYKVTKRGQDVTLRCDPISSHATLYWYQQALGQGPEFLTYFNYEAQPDKSGLPSDRFSAERPEGSISTLTIQRTEQRDSAMYRCASSPTQETQYFGPGTRLLVL.

The gene calls are TRBV7-9 and TRBJ2-3, with D hard to call. CDR3 length: 14 amino acids. V lost 5 bases to trimming and J lost 3 bases, with 12 bases between them. Germline values: CDR1 SEHNR, CDR2 FQNEAQ (reference sequence). The CDR3 DNA reads TGTGCCAGCAGCCCTATTACCCTAACAGATACGCAGTATTTT. Protein: CASSPITLTDTQYF.

This clone is a singleton in its sample. The chain joins TRBV5-1 to TRBJ1-2; D is ambiguous. Trimming shortened V by 6 bases and J by 0 bases, and 18 bases separated the two germline ends. This CDR3 has 16 amino acids. Germline CDR1 SGHRS, CDR2 YFSETQ. The CDR3 reads CASNGNSLMTNYGYTF. For the CDR3, the DNA is TGCGCCAGCAATGGGAACAGTCTGATGACTAACTATGGCTACACCTTC.

This sequence joins TRBV9 and TRBJ1-1; 8 bases map to TRBD1. The junction had 8 bases not matched to a gene; V was cut back by 4 bases and J by 0 bases. CDR3 length: 16 residues. Germline CDR1 is SGDLS and CDR2 is YYNGEE. Written as DNA, the CDR3 is TGTGCCAGCAGCAGCGGACAGGGCCGATTGAACACTGAAGCTTTCTTT. Its translation: CASSSGQGRLNTEAFF.

The gene calls are TRBV9 and TRBJ1-2; 7 bases fit TRBD1. The CDR3 consists of 13 residues. V lost 1 base and J lost 6; bases outside the gene matches: 3. CDR1 SGDLS and CDR2 YYNGEE come from the germline V gene. CDR3 in amino acids: CASSVQQGDGYTF. For the CDR3, the DNA is TGTGCCAGCAGCGTACAGCAGGGGGATGGCTACACCTTC.

Points on this clone: Mismatch with germline at one junction end may stem from a read error. The V gene is TRBV4-1, the J gene TRBJ2-7; no firm D call. CDR1 and CDR2 from the germline V gene are MGHRA and YSYEKL. This CDR3 is 14 amino acids long. This CDR3 reads CASNQDELSYEQYF. CDR3 nucleotides: TGCGCCAGCAACCAAGATGAACTGTCCTACGAGCAGTACTTC.

The J gene is TRBJ1-4, the V gene TRBV5-1; 12 bases are shared with TRBD1. The CDR3 spans 14 residues. Germline CDR1 and CDR2: SGHRS and YFSETQ. Trimming at V came to 8 bases and at J to 5 bases, leaving 4 bases not matched to a gene. The CDR3 sequence: CASSGTGGNEKLFF. CDR3 bases: TGCGCCAGTTCCGGGACAGGGGGCAATGAAAAACTGTTTTTT.

The CDR3: CASSLWGATNTGELFF. The CDR3 nucleotides are TGTGCCAGCAGCTTATGGGGGGCTACGAACACCGGGGAGCTGTTTTTT. This chain links TRBV13 with TRBJ2-2; D could derive from TRBD1 or TRBD2 (6 bases each). This CDR3 contains 16 residues. Germline CDR1 reads PRHDT; CDR2 reads FYEKMQ (reference sequence). Between the trimmed V and J ends, which lost 2 bases and 0 bases, there was a span of 10 bases.

Worth noting for this clone: Additional DNA sequences in this sample encode the identical CDR3. The J gene is TRBJ1-5, the V gene TRBV5-1; the D gene is possibly TRBD1 (6 bases). CDR1 SGHRS and CDR2 YFSETQ come from the germline V gene. The CDR3 has 14 residues. V lost 1 base to trimming and J lost 4 bases, with 9 bases between them. The CDR3 loop is CASSLRGGNQPQHF. The CDR3 DNA is TGCGCCAGCAGCTTGAGGGGGGGGAATCAGCCCCAGCATTTT.

The V call is TRBV3-1 (or the pseudogene TRBV3-2), the J call TRBJ1-4; possible D gene TRBD1, 5 bases. CDR3 length equals 13 residues. The germline V and J ends were trimmed by 1 base and 7 bases, with 7 bases remaining between them. Germline V gene data show CDR1 as LGHDT and CDR2 as YNNKEL (reference sequence). CDR3 DNA sequence: TGTGCCAGCAGCCAAGCAGGGACTGAAAAACTGTTTTTT. It is translated as CASSQAGTEKLFF.

This chain links TRBV4-2 with TRBJ2-7; the D gene is possibly TRBD1 (6 bases). V was clipped by 2 bases and J by 4 bases, with 6 bases between them. Germline V gives CDR1 LGHNA, CDR2 YNFKEQ. The CDR3 sequence is 12 residues long. The CDR3 loop reads CASSQTGYEQYF. The DNA for the CDR3 is TGTGCCAGCAGCCAAACAGGGTACGAGCAGTACTTC.

The chain is built from TRBV19 and TRBJ2-3, with unresolved D. Germline CDR1 is LNHDA and CDR2 is SQIVND (reference sequence). The V end lost 5 bases, the J end lost 1 base, and 10 bases lay between the germline ends. This CDR3 region has 14 residues. The CDR3 sequence is CASSGERGTDTQYF. CDR3 nucleotides: TGTGCCAGTAGTGGGGAACGGGGCACAGATACGCAGTATTTT.

With regard to this clone: Other nucleotide sequences from this sample produce the same CDR3. This chain connects TRBV28 to TRBJ1-4; 7 bases fit TRBD1. J was trimmed by 8 bases and V by 3 bases; bases with no gene match: 6. The CDR3 covers 14 residues. The germline V gene has CDR1 MDHEN and CDR2 SYDVKM. CDR3 sequence (DNA): TGTGCCAGCAGTTTTCGACAGGGTCGAGAAAAACTGTTTTTT. Residues: CASSFRQGREKLFF.

V usage is TRBV11-2 and J usage is TRBJ2-7; 9 bases agree with TRBD2. The CDR3 runs to 15 residues. Germline V gene sequence: CDR1 SGHAT, CDR2 FQNNGV. J lost 2 bases, V lost 1 base, and 3 bases had no gene match. As DNA, the CDR3 is TGTGCCAGCAGCTTAGCCGGGACTAGCACCTACGAGCAGTACTTC. It specifies CASSLAGTSTYEQYF.

The gene calls are TRBV7-3 and TRBJ2-5; D call uncertain. V was clipped by 5 bases and J by 5 bases, with 15 bases between them. Per the germline V gene, CDR1 is SGHTA and CDR2 is FQGTGA. This CDR3 spans 14 amino acids. The CDR3 coding sequence is TGTGCCAGCAGCCCTGAGCGTGGGCACGAGACCCAGTACTTC. As protein: CASSPERGHETQYF.

This clone appeared a single time. The chain employs TRBV11-1 and TRBJ1-1; D call uncertain. Germline V gene data show CDR1 as SGHAT and CDR2 as FQDESV (reference sequence). V gave up 5 bases and J gave up 3 bases, with 16 bases separating them. The CDR3 sequence is 15 residues long. This CDR3 reads CASSPLGNGYTEAFF. As DNA, the CDR3 is TGTGCCAGCAGCCCCTTGGGCAACGGATACACTGAAGCTTTCTTT.

For the CDR3, the DNA is TGTGCCAGCAGCACGCCGCCGAACACTGAAGCTTTCTTT. Translation gives CASSTPPNTEAFF. The rearrangement links TRBV7-2 to TRBJ1-1; D remains ambiguous. This CDR3 has 13 residues. Germline-derived CDR1 and CDR2 are SGHTA and FQGNSA. Trimming took off 5 bases at V and 1 base at J, with 8 bases between the two ends.

The chain joins TRBV4-1 to TRBJ1-1; tentative D call: TRBD1 (6 bases). CDR1 MGHRA and CDR2 YSYEKL come from the germline V gene. This CDR3 spans 15 amino acids. Trimming stripped 2 bases from V and 1 base from J, with 11 bases between. The CDR3 spells CASSQIGGGNTEAFF. The CDR3 nucleotides read TGCGCCAGCAGCCAAATTGGAGGGGGGAACACTGAAGCTTTCTTT.

The chain employs TRBV20-1 and TRBJ2-2; D is unclear. The CDR3 runs to 16 residues. With 3 bases removed from V and 4 bases from J, the gap between germline ends came to 18 bases. Germline V CDR1 and CDR2: DFQATT, SNEGSKA (reference sequence). For the CDR3, the DNA is TGCAGTGCTAGTCGACGACAAGCTCTGGGCACCGGGGAGCTGTTTTTT. Amino acids: CSASRRQALGTGELFF.